Below are 30 T cell receptor beta chains sequenced from a single sample in a study of shared clonotypes between healthy human individuals. Measured with immunoSEQ multiplex PCR; TCRdb has only the in-frame clones, and not every one. The repertoire has roughly 700,000 clones, 74% of them found once; the top ten carry 1.5% to 2%. Sequenced sample: memory CD4+ T cells sorted from blood. Subset: CD45RA-negative fraction. These receptors were obtained from a woman aged 30 to 39 in good health.

This sequence joins TRBV5-7 and TRBJ1-5; 10 nucleotides line up with TRBD1. TRBV5-7 is recorded as an ORF, its role being uncertain. CDR3 length: 19 amino acids. V lost 0 bases and J lost 1; bases outside the gene matches: 10. The CDR3 nucleotides are TGTGCCAGCAGCTTGGCCCCCGGGACAGGGGATAGGAGCAATCAGCCCCAGCATTTT. This encodes CASSLAPGTGDRSNQPQHF.

This clone was observed a single time. Other DNA variants within this sample encode the same CDR3. The chain uses TRBV4-1 and TRBJ2-7; D might be TRBD2 (6 bases). The CDR3 length is 14 residues. From germline, CDR1 is MGHRA and CDR2 YSYEKL. V lost 2 bases and J lost 1, with 9 bases in between. Written as DNA, the CDR3 is TGCGCCAGCAGCCAACCAGGGAGGTCCTACGAGCAGTACTTC. It yields the protein CASSQPGRSYEQYF.

The V call is TRBV28, the J call TRBJ1-4; a possible D gene is TRBD1 (5 bases). The germline V and J ends were trimmed by 6 bases and 8 bases, with 16 bases remaining between them. CDR1 MDHEN and CDR2 SYDVKM come from the germline V gene. This CDR3 spans 14 amino acids. In nucleotides, the CDR3 is TGTGCCAGCAGAGGGCCCGGGGCCAAGGAAAAACTGTTTTTT. This encodes CASRGPGAKEKLFF.

This sequence joins TRBV4-1 and TRBJ1-3, with D maybe TRBD1 (5 bases). The CDR3 length is 16 residues. The V gene lost 4 bases and the J gene lost 3 bases, with 16 bases spanning the gap. Germline CDR1 MGHRA, CDR2 YSYEKL. In DNA, the CDR3 is TGCGCCAGCAGCCGAGGGGCCGCCTCGAATGGAAACACCATATATTTT. Translated: CASSRGAASNGNTIYF.

The chain is built from TRBV19 and TRBJ1-2; 7 nucleotides align to TRBD1. The V and J ends lost 11 bases and 8 bases, in that order; junction bases with no gene match: 14. CDR3 size: 13 residues. Germline V gives CDR1 LNHDA, CDR2 SQIVND (reference sequence). CDR3 protein: CASQGEGAGGYTF. Here the CDR3 DNA reads TGTGCCTCCCAGGGGGAGGGGGCCGGCGGCTACACCTTC.

The gene calls are TRBV7-3 and TRBJ2-1; 8 nucleotides agree with TRBD1. There are 15 residues in the CDR3. The germline CDR1 and CDR2 sequences are SGHTA and FQGTGA. With V trimmed by 4 bases and J by 9 bases, 11 bases remained unmatched. CDR3 DNA: TGTGCCAGCAGCTCCTCGGGACAGGTCGGCACTGAGCAGTTCTTC. The encoded protein is CASSSSGQVGTEQFF.

On this clone: Other nucleotide sequences in the sample specify the same CDR3. V gene TRBV18 combines with J gene TRBJ2-7; 11 bases are a match to TRBD1. The CDR3 is made up of 15 amino acids. V lost 0 bases, J lost 3 bases, and 1 base stayed unmatched. Germline-derived CDR1 and CDR2 are KGHSH and LQKENI. The CDR3 region is CASSPPGQGVYEQYF. The CDR3 region has the DNA TGTGCCAGCTCACCACCGGGACAGGGGGTCTACGAGCAGTACTTC.

This rearrangement joins TRBV2 to TRBJ1-5; D unresolved. CDR3 length equals 13 residues. In germline, CDR1 is SNHLY, CDR2 FYNNEI. V was trimmed by 6 bases and J by 6 bases, leaving 12 bases between them. CDR3 protein: CASRPLWGQPQHF. The CDR3 region has the DNA TGTGCCAGCAGACCGCTTTGGGGTCAGCCCCAGCATTTT.

Worth noting for this clone: The identical CDR3 is also encoded by other nucleotide sequences in the sample. This chain joins TRBV27 and TRBJ2-7, with TRBD1 as a possible D gene (5 bases). This CDR3 contains 13 residues. Trimming removed 6 bases at V and 0 bases at J, with 9 bases between. Germline loops: CDR1 MNHEY, CDR2 SMNVEV (reference sequence). The CDR3 is CASSSQGSYEQYF. CDR3 bases: TGTGCCAGCAGCTCCCAGGGCTCCTACGAGCAGTACTTC.

This chain uses TRBV4-1 with TRBJ2-4; the D call may be TRBD1 or TRBD2 (5 bases each). CDR1 is MGHRA, CDR2 YSYEKL, per germline. The CDR3 is made up of 17 amino acids. Trimming pared 4 bases from V and 0 bases from J, leaving 16 bases between. The CDR3 sequence is CASSPDRDALAKNIQYF. The CDR3 DNA is TGCGCCAGCAGCCCAGACCGGGACGCACTAGCCAAAAACATTCAGTACTTC.

The chain has TRBV29-1 and TRBJ2-2; 9 bases are a match to TRBD2. Trimming cost V 4 bases and J 7 bases; bases outside gene matches: 1. The germline gives CDR1 SQVTM, CDR2 ANQGSEA. CDR3 size: 12 residues. The chain's CDR3 is CSVGAGGGELFF. In nucleotides, the CDR3 is TGCAGCGTTGGAGCGGGAGGCGGGGAGCTGTTTTTT.

The V call is TRBV5-6, the J call TRBJ1-3; no firm D call. The CDR3 has 14 amino acids. Germline V gene sequence: CDR1 SGHDT, CDR2 YYEEEE. V lost 1 base and J 3 bases, leaving 8 bases between the germline ends. CDR3 region: CASSLRAIGNTIYF. The CDR3 DNA follows: TGTGCCAGCAGCTTGAGGGCGATTGGAAACACCATATATTTT.

The genes are TRBV19 and TRBJ1-4; D unresolved. Per the germline V gene, CDR1 is LNHDA and CDR2 is SQIVND (reference sequence). The CDR3 has 15 amino acids. Trimming left V 1 base short and J 0 bases short, with 6 bases between. The CDR3 spells CASSIARSTNEKLFF. The CDR3 DNA sequence: TGTGCCAGTAGTATAGCCCGTTCAACTAATGAAAAACTGTTTTTT.

The J gene is TRBJ1-4, the V gene TRBV10-3; no clear D gene. CDR1 is ENHRY, CDR2 SYGVKD, per germline. The CDR3 is 14 amino acids. Trimming shortened V by 3 bases and J by 4 bases, and 9 bases separated the two germline ends. The CDR3 sequence: CAISEMGFNEKLFF. The DNA for the CDR3 is TGTGCCATCAGTGAAATGGGGTTTAATGAAAAACTGTTTTTT.

The J gene is TRBJ2-5, the V gene TRBV7-7; D ambiguous. Germline V gene lookup returns CDR1 SSHAT and CDR2 FNYEAQ (reference sequence). V was clipped by 2 bases and J by 4 bases, with 8 bases between them. The CDR3 consists of 13 residues. The DNA of the CDR3 is TGTGCCAGCAGCTTAAACTTTGGAGAGACCCAGTACTTC. This sequence encodes CASSLNFGETQYF.

The rearrangement links TRBV9 to TRBJ2-1, with D hard to call. The CDR3 has 14 residues. In germline, CDR1 is SGDLS, CDR2 YYNGEE. Trimming stripped 4 bases from V and 4 bases from J, with 12 bases between. CDR3 bases: TGTGCCAGCAGCTCCCGGAGCGCTTACAATGAGCAGTTCTTC. Encoded protein: CASSSRSAYNEQFF.

This clone was picked up a small number of times. The genes are TRBV30 and TRBJ2-7; a weak D match, TRBD1 (6 bases). The V end was cut by 4 bases, the J end by 1 base, with 8 bases between. The CDR3 is 12 amino acids. The germline V gene encodes CDR1 GTSNPN and CDR2 SVGIG (reference sequence). Here the CDR3 DNA reads TGTGCCTGGACTGGACAGTCCTACGAGCAGTACTTC. Translating it yields CAWTGQSYEQYF.

The CDR3 DNA sequence: TGTGCCAGCAGTGAAGGGATGACAGGGCCCACAGATACGCAGTATTTT. Protein sequence: CASSEGMTGPTDTQYF. This chain links TRBV6-1 with TRBJ2-3; 7 nucleotides line up with TRBD1. With 1 base clipped from V and 2 bases from J, the junction kept 6 bases outside the gene matches. Per the germline V gene, CDR1 is MNHNS and CDR2 is SASEGT. This CDR3 has 16 amino acids.

The DNA for the CDR3 is TGCGCCAGCAGCCGAGCCTCCGGGACAGGGGCCGTCGAGCAGTACTTC. This gives the protein CASSRASGTGAVEQYF. The chain combines TRBV4-1 with TRBJ2-7; 10 positions agree with TRBD1. This CDR3 comprises 16 residues. In germline, CDR1 is MGHRA, CDR2 YSYEKL. Trimming at V came to 4 bases and at J to 6 bases, leaving 12 bases not matched to a gene.

This chain joins TRBV6-5 and TRBJ2-3; 9 nucleotides match TRBD2. The junction had 5 bases not matched to a gene; V was cut back by 2 bases and J by 2 bases. Germline V CDR1 and CDR2: MNHEY, SVGAGI. The CDR3 is 16 residues long. The CDR3 sequence is CASSYLAGRYTDTQYF. The CDR3 nucleotides are TGTGCCAGCAGTTACCTAGCGGGGAGATACACAGATACGCAGTATTTT.

The V call is TRBV6-6, the J call TRBJ2-7; 9 bases map to TRBD1. The V segment lost 5 bases and the J segment 5 bases; nucleotides outside the gene matches: 7. The V gene's germline CDR1 is MNHNY and CDR2 SVGAGI (reference sequence). There are 14 residues in the CDR3. CDR3 in amino acids: CASSTGTGLNEQYF. The CDR3 bases are TGTGCCAGCAGTACCGGGACAGGGCTCAACGAGCAGTACTTC.

The CDR3 coding sequence is TGCGCCAGCAGCTTGCACACCCGTGCAGGGGAAAATGAAAAACTGTTTTTT. This translates into CASSLHTRAGENEKLFF. The chain has TRBV5-1 and TRBJ1-4, with TRBD1 as a possible D gene (6 bases). The germline V gene encodes CDR1 SGHRS and CDR2 YFSETQ. V shed 1 base and J shed 5 bases, with 18 bases lying between them. The CDR3 spans 17 residues.

This rearrangement joins TRBV6-1 to TRBJ1-2; weak D call: TRBD1 (6 bases). This CDR3 has 17 residues. Trimming shortened V by 3 bases and J by 1 base, and 18 bases separated the two germline ends. Per the germline V gene, CDR1 is MNHNS and CDR2 is SASEGT. DNA of the CDR3: TGTGCCAGCAGTGATCTCCTACAGGGCCGCTTTAACTATGGCTACACCTTC. Protein sequence: CASSDLLQGRFNYGYTF.

This chain uses TRBV27 with TRBJ2-1; D unclear. This CDR3 is 15 amino acids long. CDR1 is MNHEY, CDR2 SMNVEV, per germline (reference sequence). V shed 1 base and J shed 0 bases, with 7 bases lying between them. The CDR3 coding sequence is TGTGCCAGCAGTTTATATCTTAGCTCCTACAATGAGCAGTTCTTC. It encodes CASSLYLSSYNEQFF.

This chain links TRBV5-1 with TRBJ1-1; D not resolved. CDR3 length equals 13 residues. Trimming took 1 base from V and 1 from J, leaving 5 bases between them. CDR1 and CDR2 (germline): SGHRS, YFSETQ. DNA for the CDR3: TGCGCCAGCAGCTTGAAGGCGAACACTGAAGCTTTCTTT. Amino acid sequence: CASSLKANTEAFF.

This clone was picked up a small number of times. The V call is TRBV11-2, the J call TRBJ2-3, with D possibly being TRBD2 (6 bases). Germline values: CDR1 SGHAT, CDR2 FQNNGV. V lost 4 bases to trimming and J lost 7 bases, with 18 bases between them. CDR3 size: 15 residues. CDR3 in DNA: TGTGCCAGCAGCTCCGGCGGGACTCGTACGAATACGCAGTATTTT. It codes for CASSSGGTRTNTQYF.

This chain connects TRBV4-1 to TRBJ2-4, with D possibly being TRBD1 (7 bases). Germline CDR1 is MGHRA and CDR2 is YSYEKL. The V end was cut by 1 base, the J end by 9 bases, with 25 bases between. The length of the CDR3 is 18 residues. This CDR3 reads CASSQGQGRVTGVAIQYF. The DNA of the CDR3 is TGCGCCAGCAGCCAAGGACAGGGACGGGTCACGGGGGTGGCCATTCAGTACTTC.

On this clone: An end of the junction does not agree with germline; a read error may underlie this. This sequence joins TRBV5-1 and TRBJ1-1, with no clear D. CDR3 length: 16 residues. Germline V gene data show CDR1 as SGHRS and CDR2 as YFSETQ. The CDR3 bases are TGCGCCAGCAGATTGGAATTGGGCGTCGTAAACACTGAAGCTTTCTTT. It is translated as CASRLELGVVNTEAFF. The variable domain in full, with the rest retrieved from reference TRBV5-1 and TRBJ1-1, is KAGVTQTPRYLIKTRGQQVTLSCSPISGHRSVSWYQQTPGQGLQFLFEYFSETQRNKGNFPGRFSGRQFSNSRSEMNVSTLELGDSALYLCASRLELGVVNTEAFFGQGTRLTVV.

V and J are TRBV29-1 and TRBJ1-1, with D hard to call. CDR1 is SQVTM, CDR2 ANQGSEA, per germline. V lost 2 bases, J lost 4 bases, and 17 bases lay in between. The CDR3 is 15 amino acids. The DNA of the CDR3 is TGCAGCGTTGAACGCGAGCCAGTGGGGAGCACTGAAGCTTTCTTT. As protein: CSVEREPVGSTEAFF.

This chain joins TRBV6-5 and TRBJ2-7; 7 bases are shared with TRBD2. The CDR3 contains 15 residues. Germline-derived CDR1 and CDR2 are MNHEY and SVGAGI. V was clipped by 1 base and J by 4 bases; unmatched bases: 7. DNA of the CDR3: TGTGCCAGCAGTTACTATCTAGCCGGGGGGTACGAGCAGTACTTC. This translates into CASSYYLAGGYEQYF.